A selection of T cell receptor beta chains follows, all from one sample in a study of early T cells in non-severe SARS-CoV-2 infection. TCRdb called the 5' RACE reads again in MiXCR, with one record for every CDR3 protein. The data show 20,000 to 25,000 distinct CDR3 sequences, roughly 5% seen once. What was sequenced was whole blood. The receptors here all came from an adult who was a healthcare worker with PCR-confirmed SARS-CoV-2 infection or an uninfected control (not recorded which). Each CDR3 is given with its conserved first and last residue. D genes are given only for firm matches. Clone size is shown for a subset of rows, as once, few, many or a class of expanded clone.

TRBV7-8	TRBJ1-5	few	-	TGTGCCAGCAGCCTCTCCCAGGGTATTCATCAGCCCCAGCATTTT	CASSLSQGIHQPQHF
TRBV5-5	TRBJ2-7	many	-	TGTGCCAGCAGCCCAGGGGGGCTAAACACCTACGAGCAGTACTTC	CASSPGGLNTYEQYF
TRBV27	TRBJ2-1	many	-	TGTGCCAGCAGTTTATCAGGGATACTCCCCCGGGACTTCCGTGGGCAGTTCTTC	CASSLSGILPRDFRGQFF
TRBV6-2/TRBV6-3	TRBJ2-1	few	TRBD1	TGTGCCAGCAACAAAGACCCGAGGGGGCCCTACAATGAGCAGTTCTTC	CASNKDPRGPYNEQFF
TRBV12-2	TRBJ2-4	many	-	TGTGCAAGTCGCACTCGACTAGCGAGGTACATTCAGTACTTC	CASRTRLARYIQYF
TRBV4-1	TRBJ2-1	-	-	TGCGCCAGCAGCATGACGACCAGCTCCTACAATGAGCAGTTCTTC	CASSMTTSSYNEQFF
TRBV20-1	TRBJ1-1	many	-	TGCAGTGCTAGACTTGGGAACATGAACACTGAAGTTTTCTTT	CSARLGNMNTEVFF
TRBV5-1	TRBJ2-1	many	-	TGCGCCAGCAGCTTAGACAGTGGACGGGATGAGCAGTTCTTC	CASSLDSGRDEQFF
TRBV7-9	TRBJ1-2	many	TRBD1	TGTGCCAGCAGCTTAGCCGAGACAGGGCGGGTGACTGGCTACACCTTC	CASSLAETGRVTGYTF
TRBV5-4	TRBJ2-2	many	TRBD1	TGTGCCAGCAGTTCTGGACAGGGGGTAGCGAACACCGGGGAGCTGTTTTTT	CASSSGQGVANTGELFF
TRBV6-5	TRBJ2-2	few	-	TGTGCCAGCAAGGGGTTAGGTCGTACCGGGGAGCTGTTTTTT	CASKGLGRTGELFF
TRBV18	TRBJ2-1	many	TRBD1	TGTGCCAGCTCACCACCACAGGGGGGCACTTACAATGAGCAGTTCTTC	CASSPPQGGTYNEQFF
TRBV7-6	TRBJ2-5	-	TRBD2	TGTGCCAGCAGCTTAGGCGATTGGGGCGCGGGAGGGAAAGAGACCCAGTACTTC	CASSLGDWGAGGKETQYF
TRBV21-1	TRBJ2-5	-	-	TGTGCCAGCAGCGTCCGGGACGGAGAAGAGACCCAGTACTTC	CASSVRDGEETQYF
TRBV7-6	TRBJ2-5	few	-	TGTGCCAGCAGCTTAGGTTCGGTTGGGGAGACCCAGTACTTC	CASSLGSVGETQYF
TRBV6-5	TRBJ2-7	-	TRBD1	TGTGCCAGCAAAGTTTTTGGGACAGGGGGCTACGAGCAGTACTTC	CASKVFGTGGYEQYF
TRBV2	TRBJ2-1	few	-	TGTGCCAGCACTAGCGCCTCCTCCTACAATGAGCAGTTCTTC	CASTSASSYNEQFF
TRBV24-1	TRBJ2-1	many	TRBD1	TGTGCCACCAGTGGGGGACAGGGGTTCGCCTACAATGAGCAGTTCTTC	CATSGGQGFAYNEQFF
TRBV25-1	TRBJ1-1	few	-	TGTGCCAGCAGTGAATCGGGCAAGAACACTGAAGCTTTCTTT	CASSESGKNTEAFF
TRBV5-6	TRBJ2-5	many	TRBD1	TGTGCCAGCAGCTTTGAACAGGGGAGCCCAAGAAGGAAGACCCAGTACTTC	CASSFEQGSPRRKTQYF
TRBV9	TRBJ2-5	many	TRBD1	TGTGCCAGCAGCGCAGGACAGGTCGGAGAGACCCAGTACTTC	CASSAGQVGETQYF
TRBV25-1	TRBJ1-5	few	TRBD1	TGTGCCAGCAGAAAACAGGGGGATCGTCAGCCCCAGCATTTT	CASRKQGDRQPQHF
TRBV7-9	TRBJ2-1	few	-	TGTGCCAGCAGCTTAGGAGGGGTGACTGAGCAGTTCTTC	CASSLGGVTEQFF
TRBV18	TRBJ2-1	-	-	TGTGCCAGCTCACCCGACTCGGGCGACCGGTACAATGAGCAGTTCTTC	CASSPDSGDRYNEQFF
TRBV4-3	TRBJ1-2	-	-	TGCACCAGCAGCCAAGACAGGCAGGGAGGGCTCTATGGCTACACCTTC	CTSSQDRQGGLYGYTF
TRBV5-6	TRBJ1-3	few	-	TGTGCCAGCAGCTTTCCGACAGACGGAAACACCATATATTTT	CASSFPTDGNTIYF
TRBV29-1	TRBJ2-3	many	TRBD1	TGCAGCGCCCAGGGGGACCCCCGGACAGATACGCAGTATTTT	CSAQGDPRTDTQYF
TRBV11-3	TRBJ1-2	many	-	TGTGCCAGCAGCTTAGAGGGCAGGGGAGGCGGCGCTAACTATGGCTACACCTTC	CASSLEGRGGGANYGYTF
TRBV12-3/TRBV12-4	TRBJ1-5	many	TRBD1	TGTGCCAGCAGTGAGGGGGCTTTCGGCAATCAGCCCCAGCATTTT	CASSEGAFGNQPQHF
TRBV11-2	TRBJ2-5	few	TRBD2	TGTGCCAGCAGCTTAGATCCGCTAGCGGGAGTGGAGACCCAGTACTTC	CASSLDPLAGVETQYF